The present T cell receptor (beta chain) was sequenced within a study of CD8 T cells in Susac syndrome. Both CD4+ and CD8+ T cells were negatively isolated, and TEMRA cells underwent FACS enrichment. Reverse transcription of roughly 0.45 to 1 ug RNA was carried out with random hexamers. TCRdb reprocessed the immunoSEQ multiplex PCR reads with MiXCR, giving one entry per CDR3 protein. Of about 100,000 distinct CDR3 sequences in the sample, 95% are singletons; the top ten hold more than 0.3%. This CDR3 has 14 amino acids. Losses at the gene ends were 7 bases for V and 3 bases for J; bases not matched to a gene: 6. Germline V gene sequence: CDR1 LNHDA, CDR2 SQIVND (reference sequence).

The sample was CD8+ T cells from PBMCs. The chain carries TRBV19 and TRBJ1-5, with TRBD1 matching over 7 bases. The TCR comes from a human donor with Susac syndrome. The CDR3 reads CASTTGQLNQPQHF. CDR3 sequence (DNA): TGTGCCAGTACCACGGGACAGCTCAATCAGCCCCAGCATTTT.